This is a list of T cell receptor beta chains from one sample in a study of blood T cells in healthy people across ages. TCRdb processed the 5' RACE reads anew with MiXCR; each CDR3 protein has one entry. Of approximately 850,000 distinct CDR3 sequences in the sample, around two fifths were seen once. The sequenced sample was blood. These receptors originate from a man in his 60s in good health. The CDR3 runs from the conserved cysteine through the conserved F or W. The D gene is left open where the match is weak. The size field is filled for only some rows; it gives once, few, many or a size class.

size: NA
J: TRBJ2-7
D: TRBD1
V: TRBV7-8
DNA: TGTGCCAGCAACCCTTATGTATCCCGGGACAGGGGCGAGCAGTACTTC
CDR3: CASNPYVSRDRGEQYF

size: few
J: TRBJ1-6
D: NA
V: TRBV2
DNA: TGTGCCAGCAGGAAAGGTGGGGACTCACCCCTCCACTTT
CDR3: CASRKGGDSPLHF

size: NA
J: TRBJ1-1
D: NA
V: TRBV4-3
DNA: TGCGCCAGCAGCCAAGAAACAGATAACACTGAAGCTTTCTTT
CDR3: CASSQETDNTEAFF

size: many
J: TRBJ2-5
D: NA
V: TRBV7-3
DNA: TGTGCCAGCAGCCGAGGGGGGCTAGAGACCCAGTACTTC
CDR3: CASSRGGLETQYF

size: NA
J: TRBJ2-5
D: NA
V: TRBV29-1
DNA: TGCAGCGTTGAGGTCTGGGGAGGACCCCAATCGGAGACCCAGTACTTC
CDR3: CSVEVWGGPQSETQYF

size: NA
J: TRBJ2-1
D: TRBD1
V: TRBV7-2
DNA: TGTGCCAGCAGCGTAGGGGGCATCGCCTACAATGAGCAGTTCTTC
CDR3: CASSVGGIAYNEQFF

size: NA
J: TRBJ2-3
D: NA
V: TRBV7-2
DNA: TGTGCCAGCAGCTCCCGACAGTCACACACAGATACGCAGTATTTT
CDR3: CASSSRQSHTDTQYF

size: few
J: TRBJ1-2
D: NA
V: TRBV7-9
DNA: TGTGCCAGCAGCCCTCTCGAGACAGGATTCTATGGCTACACCTTC
CDR3: CASSPLETGFYGYTF

size: NA
J: TRBJ1-6
D: TRBD1
V: TRBV12-3/TRBV12-4
DNA: TGTGCCAGCAGCAGACAGGGGGCCGGATCACCCCTCCACTTT
CDR3: CASSRQGAGSPLHF

size: NA
J: TRBJ2-1
D: NA
V: TRBV9
DNA: TGTGCCAGCAGCGTCGGGGGACAGTCCGATGGGCAGTTCTTC
CDR3: CASSVGGQSDGQFF

size: NA
J: TRBJ2-2
D: NA
V: TRBV7-2
DNA: TGTGCCAGCAGCTTAGGGTACGCGACTAGTGGCACCGGGGAGCTGTTTTTT
CDR3: CASSLGYATSGTGELFF

size: NA
J: TRBJ2-1
D: NA
V: TRBV20-1
DNA: TGCAGTGCCGCCACCTATGCCACCTACGAGCAGTTCTTC
CDR3: CSAATYATYEQFF

size: few
J: TRBJ2-1
D: NA
V: TRBV7-8
DNA: TGTGCCAGCAGCTCCGTTGAATTACGTCACAGACGCAATGAGCAGTTCTTC
CDR3: CASSSVELRHRRNEQFF

size: NA
J: TRBJ2-1
D: TRBD2
V: TRBV27
DNA: TGTGCCAGCAGTTTATCAGGCCTGGCGGGGGGGTCCTACGGTGGGCAGTTCTTC
CDR3: CASSLSGLAGGSYGGQFF

size: few
J: TRBJ2-3
D: NA
V: TRBV6-2/TRBV6-3
DNA: TGTGCCAGCAGTCCCCGAGTGGCATCCACAGATACGCAGTATTTT
CDR3: CASSPRVASTDTQYF

size: NA
J: TRBJ2-1
D: NA
V: TRBV24-1
DNA: TGTGCCACCAGTGATTTGAAGTTCGGGCATGAGCAGTTCTTC
CDR3: CATSDLKFGHEQFF

size: NA
J: TRBJ1-6
D: TRBD1
V: TRBV27
DNA: TGTGCCAGCAGTTTATTAGGGGGCTACGATTCACCCCTCCACTTT
CDR3: CASSLLGGYDSPLHF

size: NA
J: TRBJ1-2
D: NA
V: TRBV6-4
DNA: TGTGCCAGCAGTGAAGGGGGTTTTGGTGGCTACACCTTC
CDR3: CASSEGGFGGYTF

size: NA
J: TRBJ1-6
D: NA
V: TRBV6-6
DNA: TGTGCCAGCACCAAACAGGTCCGGGGTTCACCCCTCCACTTT
CDR3: CASTKQVRGSPLHF

size: NA
J: TRBJ2-1
D: TRBD1
V: TRBV7-3
DNA: TGTGCCAGCAGCTTATGGGGACAGGGTATCGATGAGCAGTTCTTC
CDR3: CASSLWGQGIDEQFF

size: NA
J: TRBJ2-5
D: TRBD2
V: TRBV5-1
DNA: TGCGCCAGCAGCCCGGATGGTAGCGGGGGTGCAGAGACCCAGTACTTC
CDR3: CASSPDGSGGAETQYF

size: NA
J: TRBJ2-5
D: TRBD1
V: TRBV5-1
DNA: TGCACCAGCAGCTCCGGGACAGCCCAAGAGACCCAGTACTTC
CDR3: CTSSSGTAQETQYF

size: NA
J: TRBJ2-5
D: TRBD1
V: TRBV6-2/TRBV6-3
DNA: TGTGCCAGCAGTGGGGGCAGGGGGCTTAATCAAGAGACCCAGTACTTC
CDR3: CASSGGRGLNQETQYF

size: few
J: TRBJ2-3
D: NA
V: TRBV7-2
DNA: TGTGCCAGCAGCCCATATGGGCAAGCTAGCACAGATACGCAGTATTTT
CDR3: CASSPYGQASTDTQYF

size: NA
J: TRBJ2-4
D: NA
V: TRBV6-2/TRBV6-3
DNA: TGTGCCAGCAGTTATGGGATGGGGCAGTACTTC
CDR3: CASSYGMGQYF

size: NA
J: TRBJ2-7
D: NA
V: TRBV24-1
DNA: TGTGCCACCAGTGGGTGGAGCTCCTACGAGCAGTACTTC
CDR3: CATSGWSSYEQYF

size: NA
J: TRBJ2-1
D: NA
V: TRBV2
DNA: TGTGCCAGCAGGGAGGGACTGAGCTACAATGAGCAGTTCTTC
CDR3: CASREGLSYNEQFF

size: few
J: TRBJ1-2
D: NA
V: TRBV20-1
DNA: TGCAGTGCTAGCTACGGCTATGGCTACACCTTC
CDR3: CSASYGYGYTF

size: few
J: TRBJ2-6
D: TRBD2
V: TRBV9
DNA: TGTGCCAGCAGCGTCCCGGGACTAGCGGGGGCCTCTGGGGCCAACGTCCTGACTTTC
CDR3: CASSVPGLAGASGANVLTF

size: NA
J: TRBJ1-1
D: TRBD1
V: TRBV20-1
DNA: TGCAGTGCGAGACAGGGGGTTCAGACTGAAGCTTTCTTT
CDR3: CSARQGVQTEAFF

size: NA
J: TRBJ1-5
D: NA
V: TRBV9
DNA: TGTGCCAGCAGCGCCAACAGGGCAGATCAGCCCCAGCATTTT
CDR3: CASSANRADQPQHF

size: few
J: TRBJ2-7
D: NA
V: TRBV28
DNA: TGTGCCAGCAGACGTAGGCTCAGATATTCCTACGAGCAGTACTTC
CDR3: CASRRRLRYSYEQYF

size: NA
J: TRBJ1-2
D: NA
V: TRBV20-1
DNA: TGCAGTGCTAACAGGGAGGGTAACTATGGCTACACCTTC
CDR3: CSANREGNYGYTF

size: NA
J: TRBJ2-1
D: TRBD2
V: TRBV7-2
DNA: TGTGCCAGCAGCGACTCCGGGACTAGCTCTAGGAATGAGCAGTTCTTC
CDR3: CASSDSGTSSRNEQFF

size: NA
J: TRBJ2-7
D: NA
V: TRBV29-1
DNA: TGCAGCGTTGAAGCAGGGGCGAACGAGCAGTACTTC
CDR3: CSVEAGANEQYF

size: NA
J: TRBJ2-5
D: TRBD2
V: TRBV19
DNA: TGTGCCAGTAACGGACTAGCGGGGGGTTACAATGAGCAGTACTTC
CDR3: CASNGLAGGYNEQYF

size: NA
J: TRBJ2-5
D: TRBD2
V: TRBV28
DNA: TGTGCCAGCAAGGCTAGCGGGGGGATAGAGACCCAGTACTTC
CDR3: CASKASGGIETQYF